This TCR beta chain is from a study of tumor-infiltrating lymphocytes in primary liver carcinoma. Study-wide context: Men as well as women, aged 30 to 69 years, made up the patients. Sample counts of productive TCRbeta reads spanned roughly 3.65 to 8 million; these counts were similar across tissue types.

Making TCR beta cDNA involved 400 to 600 ng total RNA and a constant-region primer. The TCR beta library was amplified through three nested multiplex PCR rounds in a modified ARM-PCR procedure. The first two PCR rounds, approximately 10 cycles each, used TRBV1-TRBV30 forward primers and a C-beta reverse primer. TCRdb ran MiXCR on the multiplex PCR reads and lists one entry per CDR3 protein. The repertoire holds about 37,000 distinct CDR3 sequences, with roughly 80% as singletons. The CDR3 is 15 residues long. The germline gives CDR1 SGHNT, CDR2 YYREEE (reference sequence). Both RNA and DNA were isolated together from roughly 20-30 mg of bulk tissue that had not been sorted. Primary liver carcinoma, confirmed by histopathology, was surgically resected. Study conclusions and caveats: Tumor tissue displayed a significantly greater top-250-clone fraction than blood (p = 0.039).

This clonotype occurred once. Its target is not known. At one end the junction does not follow the germline gene, possibly because of a read error. V gene TRBV5-4 combines with J gene TRBJ2-7; D uncertain. Sequencing used tumor-adjacent normal liver tissue. This TCR was sampled from a middle-aged man with primary liver carcinoma and hepatitis B virus infection. The CDR3 DNA follows: TGTGCCAGGAGCTTGTTCGGTGGCCCCACCTACGAGCAGTACTTC. Protein sequence: CARSLFGGPTYEQYF.